This T cell receptor beta chain was documented in a study of OX40 agonist ivuxolimab in advanced cancers. Samples were taken at baseline and on day 1 of cycles 4 and 7. The method was immunoSEQ multiplex PCR; TCRdb's version includes in-frame clones alone and lacks a portion of them. Of 45,000 to 70,000 clones detected, 83% appear once; the ten largest clones hold 3.1%. The TCR was taken from an adult with an advanced solid tumor such as melanoma, head and neck, liver or kidney cancer. This specimen consisted of CD4+ or CD8+ T cells sorted from blood, obtained in a trial of the OX40 agonist ivuxolimab.

CDR3 amino acids: CASRPTSGGPADNEQFF. In nucleotides, the CDR3 is TGTGCCAGCAGACCGACTAGCGGGGGACCGGCGGACAATGAGCAGTTCTTC. The V and J genes are TRBV9 and TRBJ2-1; TRBD2 agrees at 12 bases. CDR3 length: 17 amino acids. V lost 5 bases to trimming and J lost 5 bases; unmatched junction nucleotides: 11. The germline gives CDR1 SGDLS, CDR2 YYNGEE.